These T cell receptor beta chains were read from a single sample in a study of blood T cell repertoires in COVID-19. Sequencing was performed with immunoSEQ multiplex PCR; in TCRdb, only in-frame clones are kept and a portion is missing. The sample consists of about 320,000 clones, 65% to 85% of them appearing once. The source material was peripheral blood. These TCRs come from a woman aged 45-60 years with acute or convalescent COVID-19. Both conserved end residues are part of each CDR3. A D gene is named only where the DNA matches it firmly. Clone size appears in some rows only: once, few, many, or a class for an expanded clone.

j_gene,v_gene,len,abundance,d_gene,CDR3aa,CDR3nt
TRBJ1-3,TRBV18,13,-,-,CASSESSGNTIYF,TGTGCCAGCTCTGAGAGCTCTGGAAACACCATATATTTT
TRBJ1-1,TRBV19,13,few,-,CASSINGQRAAFF,TGTGCCAGTAGTATAAACGGACAGAGGGCCGCTTTCTTT
TRBJ2-1,TRBV19,14,-,-,CASRRGQGGDEQFF,TGTGCCAGTCGGAGGGGGCAGGGCGGCGACGAGCAGTTCTTC
TRBJ2-3,TRBV20-1,15,-,TRBD2,CSASGVAGRGDTQYF,TGCAGTGCTAGTGGGGTAGCGGGGCGGGGGGATACGCAGTATTTT
TRBJ1-1,TRBV5-5,15,-,-,CASSFLQGRATEAFF,TGTGCCAGCAGCTTCTTACAGGGTCGAGCCACTGAAGCTTTCTTT
TRBJ2-3,TRBV18,16,once,-,CASSPVGRASTDTQYF,TGTGCCAGCTCACCCGTTGGGCGGGCCAGCACAGATACGCAGTATTTT
TRBJ2-7,TRBV5-6,16,-,TRBD1,CASSFRSDRNSYEQYF,TGTGCCAGCAGCTTTCGGTCGGACAGGAATTCCTACGAGCAGTACTTC
TRBJ2-5,TRBV18,13,-,-,CASSLDFQETQYF,TGTGCCAGCTCCTTGGACTTTCAAGAGACCCAGTACTTC
TRBJ1-1,TRBV5-4,13,-,-,CASSALANTEAFF,TGTGCCAGCTCTGCTCTGGCGAACACTGAAGCTTTCTTT
TRBJ1-2,TRBV10-2,13,-,-,CASRLKGIYGYTF,TGCGCCAGCAGATTAAAGGGGATCTATGGCTACACCTTC
TRBJ2-2,TRBV7-3,15,-,-,CASSALVGNTGELFF,TGTGCCAGCAGCGCACTAGTGGGGAACACCGGGGAGCTGTTTTTT
TRBJ2-7,TRBV19,13,-,TRBD2,CASSPAGAYEQYF,TGTGCCAGTAGCCCAGCGGGAGCCTACGAGCAGTACTTC
TRBJ1-5,TRBV7-2,15,few,-,CASTPRGGVDQPQHF,TGTGCCAGCACCCCTCGGGGGGGCGTGGATCAGCCCCAGCATTTT
TRBJ1-4,TRBV7-9,15,-,TRBD1,CASSLVGGNGEKLFF,TGTGCCAGCAGCTTAGTAGGGGGCAATGGTGAAAAACTGTTTTTT
TRBJ1-2,TRBV6-5,11,-,-,CASRVGGGYTF,TGTGCCAGCAGGGTGGGGGGTGGCTACACCTTC
TRBJ2-1,TRBV2,20,-,TRBD2,CASSVNSVLAGGPGDNEQFF,TGTGCCAGCAGTGTAAATTCTGTGCTAGCGGGAGGGCCGGGGGACAATGAGCAGTTCTTC
TRBJ2-2,TRBV5-6,15,-,TRBD1,CASSHGTGGSGELFF,TGTGCCAGCAGCCATGGGACAGGGGGCTCCGGGGAGCTGTTTTTT
TRBJ1-2,TRBV4-2,15,-,-,CASSQDIEQNYGYTF,TGTGCCAGCAGCCAAGATATCGAACAGAACTATGGCTACACCTTC
TRBJ2-1,TRBV27,12,-,-,CASGGLYNEQFF,TGTGCCAGCGGGGGCCTTTACAATGAGCAGTTCTTC
TRBJ2-7,TRBV7-2,15,-,TRBD2,CASSPTSGSSYEQYF,TGTGCCAGCAGCCCCACTAGCGGGAGCTCCTACGAGCAGTACTTC
TRBJ1-2,TRBV6-5,14,-,-,CASSQGPRANGYTF,TGTGCCAGCAGTCAGGGGCCGAGGGCCAATGGCTACACCTTC
TRBJ2-3,TRBV5-4,17,-,TRBD2,CASRPTSGSHSTDTQYF,TGTGCCAGCAGACCCACTAGCGGGAGCCACAGCACAGATACGCAGTATTTT
TRBJ2-2,TRBV23-1,17,-,TRBD1,CASSHRQGARITGELFF,TGCGCCAGCAGTCACCGACAGGGGGCGCGGATCACCGGGGAGCTGTTTTTT
TRBJ1-4,TRBV12-3/TRBV12-4,13,-,-,CASSTGRTEKLFF,TGTGCCAGCAGTACCGGACGGACTGAGAAACTGTTTTTT
TRBJ2-5,TRBV7-2,13,-,-,CASSQQIQETQYF,TGTGCCAGCAGCCAACAGATCCAAGAGACCCAGTACTTC
TRBJ1-5,TRBV19,15,-,TRBD1,CASTITDRADQPQHF,TGTGCCAGTACCATAACGGACAGGGCGGATCAGCCCCAGCATTTT
TRBJ1-2,TRBV10-3,15,-,TRBD1,CAIRGQGLGVYGYTF,TGTGCCATCAGGGGACAGGGTTTAGGGGTGTATGGCTACACCTTC
TRBJ1-1,TRBV30,13,-,-,CAWSLQGLSEAFF,TGTGCCTGGAGTCTCCAGGGGTTGTCTGAAGCTTTCTTT
TRBJ1-1,TRBV2,14,-,-,CASNPRQMNTEAFF,TGTGCCAGCAACCCCCGACAGATGAACACTGAAGCTTTCTTT
TRBJ1-1,TRBV5-6,13,-,-,CASSFRVNTEAFF,TGTGCCAGCAGCTTTCGAGTGAACACTGAAGCTTTCTTT
TRBJ2-1,TRBV5-1,18,-,-,CASSFPLIEGVTYNEQFF,TGCGCCAGCAGCTTTCCCCTTATTGAGGGGGTAACCTACAATGAGCAGTTCTTC
TRBJ2-7,TRBV7-9,14,-,TRBD2,CASNPGGDAYEQYF,TGTGCCAGCAACCCCGGGGGGGACGCCTACGAGCAGTACTTC
TRBJ2-1,TRBV12-5,12,few,TRBD1,CASGLQGGEQFF,TGTGCTAGTGGTCTACAGGGGGGTGAGCAGTTCTTC
TRBJ2-7,TRBV7-6,15,-,TRBD2,CASSLDSGGSYEQYF,TGTGCCAGCAGTTTGGACAGCGGGGGATCCTACGAGCAGTACTTC
TRBJ2-2,TRBV13,14,-,TRBD2,CASSWGLAPGELFF,TGTGCCAGCAGCTGGGGACTAGCTCCCGGGGAGCTGTTTTTT
TRBJ2-3,TRBV12-2,16,-,-,CASRSIPWTHADTQYF,TGTGCAAGTCGCTCCATACCCTGGACACACGCAGATACGCAGTATTTT
TRBJ1-1,TRBV10-3,12,once,-,CAISGRVTEAFF,TGTGCCATCAGTGGTCGGGTCACTGAAGCTTTCTTT
TRBJ1-2,TRBV30,13,few,-,CAWNPSPNYGYTF,TGTGCCTGGAATCCCTCCCCTAACTATGGCTACACCTTC
TRBJ2-1,TRBV4-2,16,-,TRBD1,CASSPAGRGNSDEQFF,TGTGCCAGCAGCCCAGCCGGCAGGGGGAATTCGGATGAGCAGTTCTTC
TRBJ2-2,TRBV19,15,few,TRBD1,CASTPQDRRTGELFF,TGTGCCAGTACCCCGCAGGACAGGCGTACCGGGGAGCTGTTTTTT
TRBJ2-3,TRBV7-2,13,-,-,CASSRQIPGTQYF,TGTGCCAGCAGCAGACAGATCCCGGGTACGCAGTATTTT
TRBJ2-3,TRBV5-1,16,-,TRBD1,CASSIRQGLPTDTQYF,TGCGCCAGCAGTATTCGACAGGGGCTTCCCACAGATACGCAGTATTTT